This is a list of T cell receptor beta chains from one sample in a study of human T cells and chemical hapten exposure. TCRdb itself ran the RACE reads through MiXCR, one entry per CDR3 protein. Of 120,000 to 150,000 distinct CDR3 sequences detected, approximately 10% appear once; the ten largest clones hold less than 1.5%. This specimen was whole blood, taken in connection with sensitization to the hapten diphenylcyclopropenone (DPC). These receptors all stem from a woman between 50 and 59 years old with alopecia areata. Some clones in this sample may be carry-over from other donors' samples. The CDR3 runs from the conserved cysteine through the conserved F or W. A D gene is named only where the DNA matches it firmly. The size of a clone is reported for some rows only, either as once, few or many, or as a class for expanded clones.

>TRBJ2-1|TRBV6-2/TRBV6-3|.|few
CASREWDEQFF
TGTGCCAGCAGGGAGTGGGATGAGCAGTTCTTC
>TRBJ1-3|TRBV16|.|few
CASSQGSSENTIYF
TGTGCCAGCAGCCAAGGAAGCTCTGAAAACACCATATATTTT
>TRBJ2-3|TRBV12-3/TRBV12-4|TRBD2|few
CASSARTSAQATQYF
TGTGCCAGCAGTGCCCGGACTAGCGCCCAGGCTACGCAGTATTTT
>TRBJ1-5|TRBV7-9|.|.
CASSLAVSNQPQHF
TGTGCCAGCAGCTTAGCAGTGAGCAATCAGCCCCAGCATTTT
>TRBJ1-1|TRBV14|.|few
CASSQARGRRAFF
TGTGCCAGCAGCCAAGCTAGGGGTCGAAGAGCTTTCTTT
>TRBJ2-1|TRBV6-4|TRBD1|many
CASSVGQGFPREQFF
TGTGCCAGCAGTGTGGGACAGGGTTTTCCTAGGGAGCAGTTCTTC
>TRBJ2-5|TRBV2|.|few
CASSDRRETQYF
TGTGCCAGCAGTGACAGGCGAGAGACCCAGTACTTC
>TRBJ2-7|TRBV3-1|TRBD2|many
CASSPWTSGTYEQYF
TGTGCCAGCAGCCCCTGGACTAGCGGGACTTACGAGCAGTACTTC
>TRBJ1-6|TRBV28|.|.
CASSPPTGGNSPLHF
TGTGCCAGCAGCCCCCCCACAGGAGGAAATTCACCCCTCCACTTT
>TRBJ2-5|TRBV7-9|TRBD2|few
CASSLGEGRQETQYF
TGTGCCAGCAGCTTAGGGGAGGGGAGACAAGAGACCCAGTACTTC
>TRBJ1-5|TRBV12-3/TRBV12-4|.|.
CASSFSNQGPPQHF
TGTGCCAGCAGTTTCTCCAATCAGGGTCCGCCCCAGCATTTT
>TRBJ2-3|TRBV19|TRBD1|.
CASSGQHTSTDTQYF
TGTGCCAGCTCGGGACAGCACACTAGCACAGATACGCAGTATTTT
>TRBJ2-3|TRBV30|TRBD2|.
CAWSYPGLAGEASTDTQYF
TGTGCCTGGAGCTACCCGGGACTAGCGGGAGAGGCTAGCACAGATACGCAGTATTTT
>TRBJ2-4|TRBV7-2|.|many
CASTPPGVANIQYF
TGTGCCAGCACCCCGCCGGGAGTAGCAAACATTCAGTACTTC
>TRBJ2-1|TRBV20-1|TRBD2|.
CSAGGGRGGNEQFF
TGCAGTGCAGGAGGCGGGAGGGGAGGGAATGAGCAGTTCTTC
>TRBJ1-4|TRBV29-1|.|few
CSVVDSATNEKLFF
TGCAGCGTCGTGGACAGTGCAACTAATGAAAAACTGTTTTTT
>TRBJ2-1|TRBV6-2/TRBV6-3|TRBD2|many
CASSLLAGGYNEQFF
TGTGCCAGCAGCCTTCTAGCGGGAGGTTACAATGAGCAGTTCTTC
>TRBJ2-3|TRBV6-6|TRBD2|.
CASNPPGLASTDTQYF
TGTGCCAGCAATCCCCCTGGACTAGCCAGTACAGATACGCAGTATTTT
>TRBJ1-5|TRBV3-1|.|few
CASSQDMGATWPQHF
TGTGCCAGCAGCCAAGATATGGGTGCGACATGGCCCCAGCATTTT
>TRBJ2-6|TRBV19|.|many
CASSIADSGANVLTF
TGTGCCAGTAGTATAGCGGACTCTGGGGCCAACGTCCTGACTTTC
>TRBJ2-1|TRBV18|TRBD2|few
CASSPRGLAGDEQFF
TGTGCCAGCTCACCTCGAGGACTAGCGGGGGATGAGCAGTTCTTC
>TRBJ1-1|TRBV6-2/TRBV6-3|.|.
CASSLGILNTEAFF
TGTGCCAGCAGCTTAGGCATACTGAACACTGAAGCTTTCTTT
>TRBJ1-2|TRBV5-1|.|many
CASSFLPGEEGYTF
TGCGCCAGCAGCTTTCTGCCAGGGGAGGAGGGCTACACCTTC
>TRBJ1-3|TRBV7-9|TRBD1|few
CASSSGTVGENTIYF
TGTGCCAGCAGCTCCGGGACAGTTGGTGAAAACACCATATATTTT
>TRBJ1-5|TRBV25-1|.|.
CASSESKVRGQPQHF
TGTGCCAGCAGTGAATCAAAGGTGAGGGGACAGCCCCAGCATTTT
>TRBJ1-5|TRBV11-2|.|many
CASSLSGPQPQHF
TGTGCCAGCAGCCTCTCGGGTCCTCAGCCCCAGCATTTT
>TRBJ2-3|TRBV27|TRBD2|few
CASSFFPPRGEGTDTQYF
TGTGCCAGCAGTTTTTTCCCCCCGCGGGGGGAAGGCACAGATACGCAGTATTTT
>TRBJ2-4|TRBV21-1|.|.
CASSKIHILHHF
TGTGCCAGCAGCAAAATCCATATCCTCCACCACTTC
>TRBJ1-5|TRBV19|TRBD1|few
CASSFRTGMDNQPQHF
TGTGCCAGTAGTTTTAGGACAGGAATGGACAATCAGCCCCAGCATTTT
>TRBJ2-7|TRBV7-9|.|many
CASSLSGLLYEQYF
TGTGCCAGCAGCTTGTCAGGGCTACTCTACGAGCAGTACTTC
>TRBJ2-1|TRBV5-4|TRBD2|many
CASSTTALALSSYNEQFF
TGTGCCAGCAGCACCACCGCACTAGCGTTGAGCTCCTACAATGAGCAGTTCTTC
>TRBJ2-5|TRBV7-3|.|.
CASSADSSGARTQYF
TGTGCCAGCAGCGCCGACTCCTCGGGGGCAAGGACCCAGTACTTC
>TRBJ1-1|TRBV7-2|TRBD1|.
CASSWGTGGTEAFF
TGTGCCAGCAGCTGGGGGACAGGGGGCACTGAAGCTTTCTTT
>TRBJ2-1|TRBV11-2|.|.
CASSLSTGISYNEQFF
TGTGCCAGCAGCTTGTCGACAGGAATCTCCTACAATGAGCAGTTCTTC
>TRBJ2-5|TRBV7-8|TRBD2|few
CASTGLAGALETQYF
TGTGCCAGCACCGGACTAGCGGGAGCACTAGAGACCCAGTACTTC
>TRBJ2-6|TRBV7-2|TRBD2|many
CASSFGLAGDSGANVLTF
TGTGCCAGCAGCTTCGGACTAGCGGGGGACTCTGGGGCCAACGTCCTGACTTTC
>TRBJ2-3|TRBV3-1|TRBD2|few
CASSQTSGSTDTQYF
TGTGCCAGCAGCCAAACTAGCGGTAGCACAGATACGCAGTATTTT
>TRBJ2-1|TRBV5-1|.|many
CASSSSGTTYNEQFF
TGCGCCAGCAGCTCGAGCGGGACAACCTACAATGAGCAGTTCTTC
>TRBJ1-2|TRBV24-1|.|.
CATSELDSYGYTF
TGTGCCACCAGTGAGCTGGACAGTTATGGCTACACCTTC
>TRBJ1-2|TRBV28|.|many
CASSFTRSYGYTF
TGTGCCAGCAGTTTTACACGGTCATATGGCTACACCTTC
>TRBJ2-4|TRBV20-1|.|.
CSARDGVSFNIQYF
TGCAGTGCTAGAGACGGGGTCTCCTTCAACATTCAGTACTTC
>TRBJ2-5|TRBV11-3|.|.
CASSHRRGPEETQYF
TGTGCCAGCAGCCACAGGCGAGGGCCTGAAGAGACCCAGTACTTC
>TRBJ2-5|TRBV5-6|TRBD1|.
CASRSTGGQETQYF
TGTGCCAGCAGATCGACAGGGGGCCAAGAGACCCAGTACTTC
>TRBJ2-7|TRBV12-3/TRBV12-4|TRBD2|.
CASRSSGVAYEQYF
TGTGCCAGCAGATCTAGCGGGGTGGCCTACGAGCAGTACTTC
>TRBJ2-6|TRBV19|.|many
CASTPTGANVLTF
TGTGCCAGTACCCCTACTGGGGCCAACGTCCTGACTTTC
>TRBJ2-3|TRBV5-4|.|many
CASMGAASADTQYF
TGTGCCAGCATGGGGGCGGCCTCCGCAGATACGCAGTATTTT
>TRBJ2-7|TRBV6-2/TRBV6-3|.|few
CASSYRDGLYEQYF
TGTGCCAGCAGTTACCGGGACGGTCTCTACGAGCAGTACTTC
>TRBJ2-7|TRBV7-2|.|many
CASSLAYGTYEQYF
TGTGCCAGCAGCTTAGCCTACGGTACCTACGAGCAGTACTTC
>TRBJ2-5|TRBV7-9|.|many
CASSFDSGFQETQYF
TGTGCCAGCAGCTTTGACAGCGGATTTCAAGAGACCCAGTACTTC
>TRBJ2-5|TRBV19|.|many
CASSIRPFITETQYF
TGTGCCAGTAGTATTCGACCCTTTATAACGGAGACCCAGTACTTC
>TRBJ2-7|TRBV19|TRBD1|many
CASSGTGSYEQYF
TGTGCCAGCTCCGGGACAGGGTCCTACGAGCAGTACTTC
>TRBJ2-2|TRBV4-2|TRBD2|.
CASSQDRTSGRVNTGELFF
TGTGCCAGCAGCCAAGATAGGACTAGCGGGAGGGTGAACACCGGGGAGCTGTTTTTT
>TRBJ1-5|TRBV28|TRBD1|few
CASSLLQGAGQPQHF
TGTGCCAGCAGTTTGTTACAGGGGGCAGGGCAGCCCCAGCATTTT
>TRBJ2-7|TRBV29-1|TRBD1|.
CSATTGGSYEQYF
TGCAGCGCAACGACAGGGGGGTCTTACGAGCAGTACTTC
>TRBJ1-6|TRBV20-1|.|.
CSARDTAAYNSPLHF
TGCAGTGCTAGAGATACGGCAGCCTATAATTCACCCCTCCACTTT
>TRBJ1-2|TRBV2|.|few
CASYSDPLRGYTF
TGTGCCAGCTATTCTGACCCCCTGAGGGGCTACACCTTC
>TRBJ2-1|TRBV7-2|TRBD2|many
CASSLGLANEQFF
TGCGCCAGCAGCCTCGGACTAGCCAATGAGCAGTTCTTC